This T cell receptor beta chain comes out of a study of T cells of healthy individuals. In this sample, this clonotype turned up a few times. TCRdb re-analysed the 5' RACE reads in MiXCR, keeping a single row per CDR3 protein. This table has 60,000 to 80,000 distinct CDR3 sequences, around 15% appearing once. Germline CDR1 is SGHRS and CDR2 is YFSETQ. The CDR3 covers 15 residues. V lost 0 bases, J lost 0 bases, and 8 bases lay in between. The V gene is TRBV5-1, the J gene TRBJ2-3; a possible D gene is TRBD1 (6 bases). The TCR originated in a human donor in good health. The CDR3 DNA reads TGCGCCAGCAGCTTGGGGACAGCTAGCACAGATACGCAGTATTTT. This encodes CASSLGTASTDTQYF.